This T cell receptor (beta chain) was obtained from a study of blood T cell repertoires in COVID-19. Study context: Whether acute or convalescent, the COVID-19 samples came from the United States, Italy and Spain. PBMCs, B-cell-depleted T cells, or T cells provided the cDNA or gDNA that made up the material.

V shed 4 bases, J shed 5 bases, and the junction held 11 bases outside the gene matches. Germline-derived CDR1 and CDR2 are SEHNR and FQNEAQ (reference sequence). The CDR3 is 17 residues long. The authors' processing: Quantification of nucleated cells was approximated via reference gene primer amplification. Assay used: immunoSEQ multiplex PCR; TCRdb lists only in-frame clones, some missing. V and J calls and clone size are as listed in that table; D and trimming were resolved from the DNA. The sample records tens of thousands of clones, around 83% being singletons. The origin of this receptor is a human donor in a cohort sampled during active or convalescent COVID-19. Sequencing input: peripheral blood. The V gene is TRBV7-9, the J gene TRBJ2-3; 11 nucleotides align to TRBD1. The DNA for the CDR3 is TGTGCCAGCAGCTCGTTAAAGGGACAGGGGGAAGGAGATACGCAGTATTTT. As protein: CASSSLKGQGEGDTQYF.